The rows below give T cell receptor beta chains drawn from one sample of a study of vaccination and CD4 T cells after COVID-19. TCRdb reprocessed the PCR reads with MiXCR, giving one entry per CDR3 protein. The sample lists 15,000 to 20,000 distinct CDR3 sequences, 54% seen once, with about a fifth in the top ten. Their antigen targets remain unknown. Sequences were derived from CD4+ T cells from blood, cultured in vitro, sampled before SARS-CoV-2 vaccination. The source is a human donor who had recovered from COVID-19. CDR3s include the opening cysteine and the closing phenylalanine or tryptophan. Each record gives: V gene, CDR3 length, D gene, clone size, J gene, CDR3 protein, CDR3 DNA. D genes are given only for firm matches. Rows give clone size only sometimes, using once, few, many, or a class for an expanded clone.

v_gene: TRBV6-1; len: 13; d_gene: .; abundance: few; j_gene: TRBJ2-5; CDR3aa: CATNRGSWETQYF; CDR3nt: TGTGCCACCAACCGGGGGTCTTGGGAGACCCAGTACTTC
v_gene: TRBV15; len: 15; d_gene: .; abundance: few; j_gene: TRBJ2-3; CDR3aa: CATSRDAGRTDTQYF; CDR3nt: TGTGCCACCAGCAGAGATGCAGGAAGAACAGATACGCAGTATTTT
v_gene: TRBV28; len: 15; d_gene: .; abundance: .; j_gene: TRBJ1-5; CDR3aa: CASRAQGYSNQPQHF; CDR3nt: TGTGCCAGCAGAGCTCAGGGCTATAGCAATCAGCCCCAGCATTTT
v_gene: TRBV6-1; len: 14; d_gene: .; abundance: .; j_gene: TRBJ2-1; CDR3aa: CASRGRGLGDEQFF; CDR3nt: TGTGCCAGCAGGGGTAGGGGGTTGGGTGATGAGCAGTTCTTC
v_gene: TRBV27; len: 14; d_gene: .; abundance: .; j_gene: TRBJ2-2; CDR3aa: CASTSAGYTGELFF; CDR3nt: TGTGCCAGCACCTCCGCAGGGTACACCGGGGAGCTGTTTTTT
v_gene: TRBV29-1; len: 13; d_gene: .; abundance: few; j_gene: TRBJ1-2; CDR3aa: CSVGLGPHYGYTF; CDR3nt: TGCAGCGTTGGATTGGGACCCCACTATGGCTACACCTTC
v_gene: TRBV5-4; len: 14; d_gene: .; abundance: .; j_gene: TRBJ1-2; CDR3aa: CASSLQGQVYGYTF; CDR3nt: TGTGCCAGCAGCTTGCAGGGCCAAGTCTATGGCTACACCTTC
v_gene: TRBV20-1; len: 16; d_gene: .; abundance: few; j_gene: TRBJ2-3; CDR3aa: CSAIEGASGPSDTQYF; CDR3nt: TGCAGTGCGATCGAGGGGGCTAGCGGGCCCTCAGATACGCAGTATTTT
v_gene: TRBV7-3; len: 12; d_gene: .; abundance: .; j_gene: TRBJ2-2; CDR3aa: CASSSNTGELFF; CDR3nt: TGTGCCAGCAGCTCGAACACCGGGGAGCTGTTTTTT
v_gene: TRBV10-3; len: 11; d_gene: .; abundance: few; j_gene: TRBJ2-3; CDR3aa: CATTDRDTQYF; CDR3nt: TGTGCTACGACCGATCGGGATACGCAGTATTTT
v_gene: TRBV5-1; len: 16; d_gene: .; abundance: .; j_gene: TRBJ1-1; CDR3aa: CASKGGSGKLNTEAFF; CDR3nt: TGCGCCAGCAAGGGGGGGTCGGGCAAATTGAACACTGAAGCTTTCTTT
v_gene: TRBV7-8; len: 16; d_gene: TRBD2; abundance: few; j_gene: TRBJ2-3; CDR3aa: CASSFTSGRGTDTQYF; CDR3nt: TGTGCCAGCAGCTTTACTAGCGGGAGGGGTACAGATACGCAGTATTTT
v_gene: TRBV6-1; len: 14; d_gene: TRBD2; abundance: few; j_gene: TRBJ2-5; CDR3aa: CASSERGTKETQYF; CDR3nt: TGTGCCAGCAGCGAGCGGGGGACTAAGGAGACCCAGTACTTC
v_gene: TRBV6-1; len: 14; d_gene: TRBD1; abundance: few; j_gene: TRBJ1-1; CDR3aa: CASSDRDRGTEAFF; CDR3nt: TGTGCCAGCAGTGATCGGGACAGGGGCACTGAAGCTTTCTTT
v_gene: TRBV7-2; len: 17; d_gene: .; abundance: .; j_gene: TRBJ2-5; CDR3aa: CASTPDSLDYIQETQYF; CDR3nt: TGTGCCAGCACCCCCGACTCCCTCGACTATATCCAAGAGACCCAGTACTTC